Below, 22 T cell receptor beta chains from the same sample are listed, as sequenced in a study of T cell repertoires in cytomegalovirus infection (dated by TCRdb to about 2019). Antigens of these TCRs are unknown. Sequencing used an Illumina HiSeq 1500. TCRdb itself trimmed the public reads at Q25 with fastp, ran MiXCR and retained productive beta chains. Rows merge per CDR3 protein into single entries with the most common DNA and genes. Within this sample are more than 300,000 distinct CDR3 sequences, with about a third of them counted one time only. The top ten clonotypes cover less than 15% of the sample. Reading the label with the study, this specimen's treatment or condition is: in vitro stimulation with specific CMV peptide epitopes to enrich CMV-specific T cells. The sequencing here drew on cultured PBMCs, taken from culture after CMV antigen stimulation. These receptors came from a human donor in good health (CMV status not recorded). Some clones in this sample may be carry-over from other donors' samples.

The chain combines TRBV12-3 or TRBV12-4 with TRBJ2-6; TRBD2 might be the D (5 bases). With 7 bases removed from V and 0 bases from J, the gap between germline ends came to 13 bases. The CDR3 extends over 16 amino acids. The CDR3 DNA reads as TGTGCCAGCACCCCCGGGGTCCGCTCTGGGGCCAACGTCCTGACTTTC. Residues: CASTPGVRSGANVLTF.

The V call is TRBV7-9, the J call TRBJ1-1; D is perhaps TRBD1 (5 bases). V was clipped by 6 bases and J by 5 bases, with 10 bases between them. Germline lookup yields CDR1 SEHNR and CDR2 FQNEAQ (reference sequence). This CDR3 is built from 12 residues. CDR3 nucleotides: TGTGCCAGCAGAGGGGAGGGGACTGAAGCTTTCTTT. Residues: CASRGEGTEAFF.

V gene TRBV7-9 combines with J gene TRBJ1-5, with 8 bases that match TRBD1. Trimming removed 5 bases from V and 4 bases from J; junction bases left unmatched: 7. Germline-derived CDR1 and CDR2 are SEHNR and FQNEAQ (reference sequence). The CDR3 extends over 15 amino acids. The CDR3 DNA sequence: TGTGCCAGCAGCGGGGGGACAGGTGGAAATCAGCCCCAGCATTTT. As protein: CASSGGTGGNQPQHF.

This clonotype showed up just a few times. The V call is TRBV28, the J call TRBJ1-1; a possible D gene is TRBD1 (5 bases). This CDR3 region has 14 residues. V shed 6 bases and J shed 0 bases, with 11 bases lying between them. The germline V gene has CDR1 MDHEN and CDR2 SYDVKM. The CDR3 DNA sequence: TGTGCCAGCAGGTGGGAGGGGTTGAACACTGAAGCTTTCTTT. The encoded protein is CASRWEGLNTEAFF.

This clonotype was detected only a few times. This chain links TRBV7-4 with TRBJ2-2, with 11 positions matching TRBD2. With 5 bases clipped from V and 7 bases from J, the junction kept 9 bases outside the gene matches. The CDR3 spans 16 residues. The germline V gene encodes CDR1 SGHVT and CDR2 SQSDAQ. The CDR3 protein is CASSPTSGRFGGELFF. The CDR3 DNA follows: TGTGCCAGCAGCCCAACTAGCGGGAGATTTGGCGGGGAGCTGTTTTTT. The complete variable domain, with remaining parts taken from reference TRBV7-4 and TRBJ2-2, reads GAGVSQSPRYKVAKRGRDVALRCDSISGHVTLYWYRQTLGQGSEVLTYSQSDAQRDKSGRPSGRFSAERPERSVSTLKIQRTEQGDSAVYLCASSPTSGRFGGELFFGEGSRLTVL.

This chain joins TRBV20-1 and TRBJ1-5; 7 bases align to TRBD1. The CDR3 extends over 16 amino acids. V was pared by 6 bases and J by 2 bases, with 13 bases of the junction left unmatched. Germline lookup yields CDR1 DFQATT and CDR2 SNEGSKA (reference sequence). CDR3 bases: TGCAGTGCCAGTCGTTCATTAGGGGGCGGCAATCAGCCCCAGCATTTT. It codes for CSASRSLGGGNQPQHF.

The chain couples TRBV25-1 to TRBJ2-3; TRBD2 is a possible D gene (6 bases). The ends were cut back, 4 bases at V and 4 bases at J, with 21 bases in the middle. CDR1 is MGHDK and CDR2 is SYGVNS in the germline V gene. The CDR3 contains 17 residues. Written as DNA, the CDR3 is TGTGCCAGCAGTGGCACCCTTACGGGAGCTGGACCAGATACGCAGTATTTT. This sequence encodes CASSGTLTGAGPDTQYF.

This clonotype has more than one count but fewer than ten. The chain is built from TRBV2 and TRBJ2-7; TRBD1 agrees at 9 bases. Germline V gene lookup returns CDR1 SNHLY and CDR2 FYNNEI. J gave up 4 bases and V 11 bases, and 9 bases lay outside the gene matches. The CDR3 runs to 13 residues. The CDR3 DNA follows: TGTGCCGGAACGACAGGGGGAGAGTACGAGCAGTACTTC. It codes for CAGTTGGEYEQYF.

Only a few counts were recorded for this clonotype. This chain links TRBV28 with TRBJ2-5; 7 positions match TRBD1. CDR3 length: 13 residues. Germline values: CDR1 MDHEN, CDR2 SYDVKM. The trim removed 10 bases at V and 6 bases at J, leaving 11 bases unmatched. In nucleotides, the CDR3 is TGTGCCACTTTATGGACAGGTGGGAAGACCCAGTACTTC. Translating gives CATLWTGGKTQYF.

The chain is built from TRBV20-1 and TRBJ2-7; no reliable D call. CDR1 is DFQATT and CDR2 is SNEGSKA in the germline V gene (reference sequence). Trimming left V 0 bases short and J 4 bases short, with 13 bases between. The CDR3 spans 14 residues. The CDR3 sequence is CSARDPTRAYEQYF. The DNA of the CDR3 is TGCAGTGCTAGAGACCCTACAAGGGCTTACGAGCAGTACTTC.

The J gene is TRBJ1-2, the V gene TRBV29-1; unclear D gene. The CDR3 has 11 residues. The V end lost 7 bases, the J end lost 3 bases, and 9 bases lay between the germline ends. Germline V gene data show CDR1 as SQVTM and CDR2 as ANQGSEA. Here the CDR3 DNA reads TGCAGCGGAACAGCGGACTATGGCTACACCTTC. It codes for CSGTADYGYTF.

This clonotype was detected ten times or more. This chain joins TRBV28 and TRBJ2-6; possible D gene TRBD2, 6 bases. V was shortened by 8 bases and J by 0 bases, with 14 bases between the two germline ends. Looked up from germline, CDR1 is MDHEN and CDR2 is SYDVKM. The CDR3 extends over 16 amino acids. In DNA form, the CDR3 reads TGTGCCAGCTCTCGGGGGATTAGCTCTGGGGCCAACGTCCTGACTTTC. It is translated as CASSRGISSGANVLTF.

This chain uses TRBV12-3 or TRBV12-4 with TRBJ1-5; no firm D call. CDR3 length equals 14 residues. V was trimmed by 6 bases and J by 0 bases, leaving 9 bases between them. The CDR3 spells CASRFGVSNQPQHF. CDR3 sequence (DNA): TGTGCCAGCAGGTTCGGGGTTAGCAATCAGCCCCAGCATTTT.

This clonotype was detected only a few times. The CDR3 region is CAWSNFLDLTGTANQPQHF. The CDR3 DNA reads as TGTGCCTGGAGTAATTTCTTAGACCTAACCGGGACAGCAAATCAGCCCCAGCATTTT. The chain couples TRBV30 to TRBJ1-5; TRBD1 matches at 7 bases. CDR1 and CDR2 (germline): GTSNPN, SVGIG (reference sequence). The length of the CDR3 is 19 residues. V lost 2 bases, J lost 4 bases, and 20 bases stayed unmatched.

The V gene is TRBV20-1, the J gene TRBJ2-7, with TRBD2 identical over 9 bases. CDR1 and CDR2 (germline): DFQATT, SNEGSKA (reference sequence). Unmatched junction bases numbered 8, after V lost 5 bases and J lost 3 bases. The CDR3 runs to 14 residues. DNA of the CDR3: TGCAGTGCTCCACTGCTAGCGGGAAACTACGAGCAGTACTTC. Translated, it gives CSAPLLAGNYEQYF.

This clonotype was counted at least ten times. V gene TRBV7-2 combines with J gene TRBJ2-6; D is possibly TRBD1 (5 bases). Germline V lookup: CDR1 SGHTA, CDR2 FQGNSA. Between the trimmed V and J ends, which lost 1 base and 3 bases, there was a span of 10 bases. CDR3 length equals 16 residues. The CDR3 DNA reads TGTGCCAGCAGCTTAGAGTCAGGGTTTGGGGCCAACGTCCTGACTTTC. Its protein is CASSLESGFGANVLTF.

This chain joins TRBV5-1 and TRBJ2-1; 11 bases are shared with TRBD2. CDR1 and CDR2 (germline): SGHRS, YFSETQ. CDR3 length: 16 amino acids. V trimming: 4 bases; J trimming: 2 bases; junction bases outside the gene matches: 5. For the CDR3, the DNA is TGCGCCAGCAGCATCCTGGGACTAGCGGCCTACAATGAGCAGTTCTTC. It encodes CASSILGLAAYNEQFF.

The chain uses TRBV2 and TRBJ2-2; TRBD2 matches at 10 bases. CDR1 and CDR2 (germline): SNHLY, FYNNEI. After removal of 3 bases from V and 6 bases from J, the junction contained 7 bases not matched to a gene. This CDR3 has 16 residues. Here the CDR3 reads CASSDTGLAWSGELFF. In nucleotides, the CDR3 is TGTGCCAGCAGTGATACGGGACTAGCGTGGTCCGGGGAGCTGTTTTTT. Full variable domain (remainder filled in from reference TRBV2 and TRBJ2-2): EPEVTQTPSHQVTQMGQEVILRCVPISNHLYFYWYRQILGQKVEFLVSFYNNEISEKSEIFDDQFSVERPDGSNFTLKIRSTKLEDSAMYFCASSDTGLAWSGELFFGEGSRLTVL.

The rearrangement joins TRBV6-6 to TRBJ2-6, with 9 bases fitting TRBD1. CDR1 and CDR2 (germline): MNHNY, SVGAGI (reference sequence). V shed 6 bases, J shed 0 bases, and the junction held 6 bases outside the gene matches. This CDR3 comprises 17 residues. The chain's CDR3 is CASRAGTGYSGANVLTF. CDR3 nucleotide sequence: TGTGCCAGCAGGGCCGGGACAGGGTACTCTGGGGCCAACGTCCTGACTTTC.

This clonotype was picked up a small number of times. The chain is built from TRBV7-8 and TRBJ2-5, with D possibly TRBD2 on 6 matching bases. The CDR3 is 14 residues long. Germline CDR1 and CDR2: SGHVS and FQNEAQ. Trimming removed 7 bases at V and 5 bases at J, with 17 bases between. The CDR3 is CASNPPPGVETQYF. CDR3 coding DNA: TGTGCCAGCAACCCGCCCCCGGGAGTCGAGACCCAGTACTTC.

This clonotype was found once. This chain connects TRBV28 to TRBJ2-1; D remains unclear. The CDR3 sequence is 14 residues long. Germline lookup yields CDR1 MDHEN and CDR2 SYDVKM. Trimming removed 7 bases from V and 8 bases from J, with 18 bases in between. CDR3 sequence: CASIPVRAGDEQFF. Written as DNA, the CDR3 is TGTGCCAGCATCCCCGTGCGAGCCGGTGATGAGCAGTTCTTC. The full variable domain, in which reference TRBV28 and TRBJ2-1 provide the parts outside the CDR3, is DVKVTQSSRYLVKRTGEKVFLECVQDMDHENMFWYRQDPGLGLRLIYFSYDVKMKEKGDIPEGYSVSREKKERFSLILESASTNQTSMYLCASIPVRAGDEQFFGPGTRLTVL.

With respect to this clonotype: A junction boundary mismatches the germline segment, possibly from a read error. V is TRBV7-9 and J is TRBJ2-4, with D unclear. Per germline, CDR1 SEHNR and CDR2 FQNEAQ (reference sequence). The CDR3 runs 12 residues. The CDR3 sequence: CASSLASAALNF. CDR3 DNA sequence: TGTGCCAGCAGCTTAGCAAGTGCAGCCCTGAACTTC. Variable domain in full (rest from reference TRBV7-9 and TRBJ2-4): DTGVSQNPRHKITKRGQNVTFRCDPISEHNRLYWYRQTLGQGPEFLTYFQNEAQLEKSRLLSDRFSAERPKGSFSTLEIQRTEQGDSAMYLCASSLASAALNFGAGTRLSVL.